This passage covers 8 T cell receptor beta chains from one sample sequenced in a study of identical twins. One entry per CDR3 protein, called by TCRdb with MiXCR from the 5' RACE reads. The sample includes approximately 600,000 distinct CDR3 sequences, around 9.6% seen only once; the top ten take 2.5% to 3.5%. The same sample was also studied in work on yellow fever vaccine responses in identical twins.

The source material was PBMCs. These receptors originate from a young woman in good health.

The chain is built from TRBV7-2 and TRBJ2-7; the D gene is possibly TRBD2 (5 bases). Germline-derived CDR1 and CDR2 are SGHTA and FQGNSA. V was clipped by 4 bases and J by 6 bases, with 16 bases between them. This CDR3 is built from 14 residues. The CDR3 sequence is CASSYGVAGFEQYF. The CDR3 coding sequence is TGTGCCAGCAGCTACGGGGTGGCCGGTTTCGAGCAGTACTTC. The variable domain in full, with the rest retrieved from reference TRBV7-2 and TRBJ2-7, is GAGVSQSPSNKVTEKGKDVELRCDPISGHTALYWYRQSLGQGLEFLIYFQGNSAPDKSGLPSDRFSAERTGGSVSTLTIQRTQQEDSAVYLCASSYGVAGFEQYFGPGTRLTVT.

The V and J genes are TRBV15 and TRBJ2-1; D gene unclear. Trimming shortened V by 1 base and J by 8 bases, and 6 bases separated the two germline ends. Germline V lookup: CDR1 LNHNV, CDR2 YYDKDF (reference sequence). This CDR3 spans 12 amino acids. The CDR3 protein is CATSRGSYEQFF. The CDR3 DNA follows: TGTGCCACCAGCAGAGGTTCCTATGAGCAGTTCTTC. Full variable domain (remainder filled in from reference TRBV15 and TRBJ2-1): DAMVIQNPRYQVTQFGKPVTLSCSQTLNHNVMYWYQQKSSQAPKLLFHYYDKDFNNEADTPDNFQSRRPNTSFCFLDIRSPGLGDTAMYLCATSRGSYEQFFGPGTRLTVL.

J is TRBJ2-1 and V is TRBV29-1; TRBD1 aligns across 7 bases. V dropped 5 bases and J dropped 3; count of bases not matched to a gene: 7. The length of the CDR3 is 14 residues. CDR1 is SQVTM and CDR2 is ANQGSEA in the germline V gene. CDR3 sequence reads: CSVSARGYYNEQFF. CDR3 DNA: TGCAGCGTTTCTGCCAGGGGGTACTACAATGAGCAGTTCTTC.

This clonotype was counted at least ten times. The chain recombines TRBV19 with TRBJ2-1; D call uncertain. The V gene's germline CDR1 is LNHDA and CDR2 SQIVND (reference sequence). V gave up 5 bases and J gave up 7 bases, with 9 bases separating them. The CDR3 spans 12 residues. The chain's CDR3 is CASSPARNEQFF. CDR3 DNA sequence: TGTGCCAGTAGTCCAGCCCGGAATGAGCAGTTCTTC.

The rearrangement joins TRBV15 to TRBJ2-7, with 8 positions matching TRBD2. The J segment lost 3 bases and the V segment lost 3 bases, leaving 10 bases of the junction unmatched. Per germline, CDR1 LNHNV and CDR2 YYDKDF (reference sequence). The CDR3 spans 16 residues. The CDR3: CATSSLGLVGYYEQYF. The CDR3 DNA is TGTGCCACCAGCAGCTTGGGACTAGTGGGATACTACGAGCAGTACTTC.

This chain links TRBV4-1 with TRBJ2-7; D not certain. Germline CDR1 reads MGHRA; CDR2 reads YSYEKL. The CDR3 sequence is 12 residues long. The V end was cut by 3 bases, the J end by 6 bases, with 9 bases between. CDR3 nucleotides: TGCGCCAGCAGCCAGTCTTTCAGCGAGCAGTACTTC. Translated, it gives CASSQSFSEQYF.

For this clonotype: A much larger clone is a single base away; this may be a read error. CDR3 loop: CASSLFIPGDEQFF. The CDR3 DNA reads as TGTGCCAGCAGTTTATTTATTCCGGGCGATGAGCAGTTCTTC. The chain couples TRBV27 to TRBJ2-1; D unclear. Germline CDR1 is MNHEY and CDR2 is SMNVEV (reference sequence). This CDR3 is built from 14 residues. Trimming removed 1 base from V and 8 bases from J, with 12 bases in between.

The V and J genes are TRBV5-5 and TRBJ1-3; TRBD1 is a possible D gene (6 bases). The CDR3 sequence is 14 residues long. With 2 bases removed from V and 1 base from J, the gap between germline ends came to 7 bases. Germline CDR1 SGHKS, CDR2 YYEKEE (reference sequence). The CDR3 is CASSLGTSGNTIYF. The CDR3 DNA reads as TGTGCCAGCAGCTTAGGGACATCTGGAAACACCATATATTTT.